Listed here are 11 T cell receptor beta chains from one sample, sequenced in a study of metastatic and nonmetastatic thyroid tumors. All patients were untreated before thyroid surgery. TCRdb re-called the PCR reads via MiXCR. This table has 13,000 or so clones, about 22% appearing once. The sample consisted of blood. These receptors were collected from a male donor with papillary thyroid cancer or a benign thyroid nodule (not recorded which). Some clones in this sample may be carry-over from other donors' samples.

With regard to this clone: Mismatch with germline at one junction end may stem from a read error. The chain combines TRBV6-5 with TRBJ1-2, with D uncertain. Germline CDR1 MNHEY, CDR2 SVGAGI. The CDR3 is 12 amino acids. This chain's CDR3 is CASSYGGIGFTF. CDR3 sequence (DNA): TGTGCCAGCAGTTACGGTGGGATTGGCTTCACCTTC.

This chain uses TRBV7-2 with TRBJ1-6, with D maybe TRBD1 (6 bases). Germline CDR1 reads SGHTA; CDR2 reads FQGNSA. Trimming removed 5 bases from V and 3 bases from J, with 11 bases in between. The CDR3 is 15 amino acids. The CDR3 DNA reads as TGTGCCAGCAGCCCGACAGGCAACTATAATTCACCCCTCCACTTT. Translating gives CASSPTGNYNSPLHF.

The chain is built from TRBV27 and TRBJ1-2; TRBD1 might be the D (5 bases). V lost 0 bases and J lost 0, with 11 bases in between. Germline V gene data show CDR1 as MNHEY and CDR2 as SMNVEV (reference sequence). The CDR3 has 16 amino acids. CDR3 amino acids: CASSLSGQVPNYGYTF. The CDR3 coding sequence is TGTGCCAGCAGTTTATCGGGGCAGGTTCCTAACTATGGCTACACCTTC.

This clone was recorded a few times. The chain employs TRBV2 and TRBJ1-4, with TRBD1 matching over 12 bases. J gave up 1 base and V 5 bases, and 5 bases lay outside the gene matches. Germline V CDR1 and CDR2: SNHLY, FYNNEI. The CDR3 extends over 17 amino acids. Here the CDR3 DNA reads TGTGCCAGCAGTCCGGGACAGGGGGCGCGAACTAATGAAAAACTGTTTTTT. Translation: CASSPGQGARTNEKLFF.

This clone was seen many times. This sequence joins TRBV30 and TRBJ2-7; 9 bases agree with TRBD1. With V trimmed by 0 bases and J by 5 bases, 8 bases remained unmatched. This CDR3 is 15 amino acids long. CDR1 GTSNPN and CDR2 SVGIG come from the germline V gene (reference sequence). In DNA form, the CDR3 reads TGTGCCTGGAGTGTGGATTGGGACAGGGTGAACGAGCAGTACTTC. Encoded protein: CAWSVDWDRVNEQYF.

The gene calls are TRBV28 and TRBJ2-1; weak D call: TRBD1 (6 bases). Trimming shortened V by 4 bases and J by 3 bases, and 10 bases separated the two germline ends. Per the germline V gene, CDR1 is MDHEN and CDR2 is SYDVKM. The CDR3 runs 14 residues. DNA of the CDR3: TGTGCCAGCAGTTCCGGGACATTCTACAATGAGCAGTTCTTC. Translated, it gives CASSSGTFYNEQFF.

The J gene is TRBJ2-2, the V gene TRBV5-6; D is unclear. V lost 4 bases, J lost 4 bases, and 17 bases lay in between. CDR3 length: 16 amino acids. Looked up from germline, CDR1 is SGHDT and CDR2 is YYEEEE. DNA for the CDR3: TGTGCCAGCAGCGTGGGATTAGGGTGGAGCACCGGGGAGCTGTTTTTT. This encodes CASSVGLGWSTGELFF.

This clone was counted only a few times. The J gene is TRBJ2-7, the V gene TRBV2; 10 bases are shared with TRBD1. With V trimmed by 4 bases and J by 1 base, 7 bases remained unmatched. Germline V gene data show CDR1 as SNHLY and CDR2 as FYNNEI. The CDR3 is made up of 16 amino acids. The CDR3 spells CASSALGQGRSYEQYF. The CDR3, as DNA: TGTGCCAGCAGTGCCCTGGGACAGGGGAGATCCTACGAGCAGTACTTC.

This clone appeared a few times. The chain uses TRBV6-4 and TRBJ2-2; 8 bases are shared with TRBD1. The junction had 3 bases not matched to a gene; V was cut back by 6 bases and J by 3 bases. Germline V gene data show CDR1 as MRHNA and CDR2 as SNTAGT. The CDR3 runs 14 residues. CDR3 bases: TGTGCCAGCAGCCAGACAGGGGACACCGGGGAGCTGTTTTTT. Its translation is CASSQTGDTGELFF.

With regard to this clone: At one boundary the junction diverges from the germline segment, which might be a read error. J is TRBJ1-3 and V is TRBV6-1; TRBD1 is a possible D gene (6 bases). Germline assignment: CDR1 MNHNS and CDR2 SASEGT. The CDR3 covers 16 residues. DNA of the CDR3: TGTTCCAGCAGTGAAGCGACAGGTATCTCTGGAAACACCATATATTTT. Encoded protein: CSSSEATGISGNTIYF.

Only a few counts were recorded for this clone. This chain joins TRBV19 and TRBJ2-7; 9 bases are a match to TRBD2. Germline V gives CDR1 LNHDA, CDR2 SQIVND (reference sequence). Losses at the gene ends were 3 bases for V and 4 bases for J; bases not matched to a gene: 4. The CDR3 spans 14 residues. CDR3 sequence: CASSMVGLAYEQYF. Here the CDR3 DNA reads TGTGCCAGTAGTATGGTCGGACTAGCGTACGAGCAGTACTTC.